These 12 T cell receptor beta chains came from one sample sequenced in a study of T cell responses to AZD1222 COVID-19 vaccine. Assay: immunoSEQ multiplex PCR; the TCRdb copy retains only in-frame clones and omits some. The sample consists of 100,000 to 150,000 clones, around 83% of them appearing once. The sample here was peripheral blood, taken on day 0 of AZD1222 vaccination. The source of these receptors is an adult in good health.

The J gene is TRBJ2-4, the V gene TRBV10-3; D unresolved. CDR3 size: 17 residues. V was clipped by 0 bases and J by 0 bases, with 12 bases between them. Germline-derived CDR1 and CDR2 are ENHRY and SYGVKD. CDR3 in amino acids: CAISESIQSLAKNIQYF. The CDR3, as DNA: TGTGCCATCAGTGAGTCGATACAGAGCCTAGCCAAAAACATTCAGTACTTC.

The V and J genes are TRBV18 and TRBJ2-6; D not certain. V lost 7 bases, J lost 5 bases, and 21 bases lay in between. The germline gives CDR1 KGHSH, CDR2 LQKENI. The CDR3 is made up of 17 amino acids. In nucleotides, the CDR3 is TGTGCCAGCTTCGACCTGGGCTCCCGGCCCTGGGCCAACGTCCTGACTTTC. It yields the protein CASFDLGSRPWANVLTF. Based on the CDR3 plus reference TRBV18 and TRBJ2-6, the full variable domain is NAGVMQNPRHLVRRRGQEARLRCSPMKGHSHVYWYRQLPEEGLKFMVYLQKENIIDESGMPKERFSAEFPKEGPSILRIQQVVRGDSAAYFCASFDLGSRPWANVLTFGAGSRLTVL.

The gene calls are TRBV7-9 and TRBJ1-4; TRBD1 matches at 7 bases. Germline V gene data show CDR1 as SEHNR and CDR2 as FQNEAQ (reference sequence). The CDR3 contains 13 residues. The V gene end was trimmed by 8 bases and the J gene end by 3 bases; junction bases not matched to a gene: 3. CDR3 loop: CASLGTANEKLFF. CDR3 DNA sequence: TGTGCCAGCCTTGGGACAGCTAATGAAAAACTGTTTTTT.

The rearrangement uses TRBV7-2 and TRBJ1-6; D is perhaps TRBD1 (6 bases). This CDR3 has 15 residues. The ends were cut back, 5 bases at V and 4 bases at J, with 12 bases in the middle. From germline, CDR1 is SGHTA and CDR2 FQGNSA. The CDR3 DNA sequence: TGTGCCAGCAGCCCCCCGGGACAATATAATTCACCCCTCCACTTT. This gives the protein CASSPPGQYNSPLHF.

V gene TRBV6-2 or TRBV6-3 combines with J gene TRBJ1-1; possible D gene TRBD1, 5 bases. CDR1 MNHEY and CDR2 SVGEGT come from the germline V gene. V was trimmed by 2 bases and J by 5 bases, leaving 9 bases between them. This CDR3 contains 13 residues. The CDR3 spells CASSYRGGTEAFF. The CDR3, as DNA: TGTGCCAGCAGTTACAGGGGAGGAACTGAAGCTTTCTTT.

The rearrangement links TRBV7-9 to TRBJ2-2, with D perhaps being TRBD1 or TRBD2 (6 bases each). The CDR3 is made up of 18 amino acids. Between the trimmed V and J ends, which lost 5 bases and 5 bases, there was a span of 24 bases. Germline V gene lookup returns CDR1 SEHNR and CDR2 FQNEAQ (reference sequence). CDR3 bases: TGTGCCAGCAGCCCCAAAGGGGGGCTAGCTTTATCAACCGGGGAGCTGTTTTTT. This translates into CASSPKGGLALSTGELFF.

J is TRBJ2-7 and V is TRBV29-1; D might be TRBD2 (6 bases). Between the trimmed V and J ends, which lost 7 bases and 7 bases, there was a span of 32 bases. CDR1 is SQVTM and CDR2 is ANQGSEA in the germline V gene. This CDR3 contains 17 residues. CDR3 residues: CSAGTLAGQGGGGEQYF. The CDR3 DNA follows: TGCAGCGCCGGAACCCTCGCGGGGCAGGGTGGCGGAGGAGAGCAGTACTTC.

This chain connects TRBV29-1 to TRBJ1-3; D unresolved. V lost 6 bases and J 8 bases, leaving 23 bases between the germline ends. The CDR3 totals 15 residues. The germline CDR1 and CDR2 sequences are SQVTM and ANQGSEA. The CDR3 is CSVHSPGVASDTIYF. DNA for the CDR3: TGCAGCGTCCATTCCCCTGGGGTCGCGAGTGACACCATATATTTT. The entire variable domain, with the rest obtained from reference TRBV29-1 and TRBJ1-3, is as follows: SAVISQKPSRDICQRGTSLTIQCQVDSQVTMMFWYRQQPGQSLTLIATANQGSEATYESGFVIDKFPISRPNLTFSTLTVSNMSPEDSSIYLCSVHSPGVASDTIYFGEGSWLTVV.

The chain is built from TRBV7-9 and TRBJ2-7; no clear D. This CDR3 comprises 13 residues. The V gene lost 5 bases and the J gene lost 3 bases, with 11 bases spanning the gap. The germline V gene encodes CDR1 SEHNR and CDR2 FQNEAQ (reference sequence). The CDR3 bases are TGTGCCAGCAGCGTCGGGCCCGGCTACGAGCAGTACTTC. It translates to CASSVGPGYEQYF. The complete variable domain, with remaining parts taken from reference TRBV7-9 and TRBJ2-7, reads DTGVSQNPRHKITKRGQNVTFRCDPISEHNRLYWYRQTLGQGPEFLTYFQNEAQLEKSRLLSDRFSAERPKGSFSTLEIQRTEQGDSAMYLCASSVGPGYEQYFGPGTRLTVT.

This clone was seen just once. V is TRBV28 and J is TRBJ1-2, with 11 bases fitting TRBD1. The junction had 10 bases not matched to a gene; V was cut back by 5 bases and J by 8 bases. Germline values: CDR1 MDHEN, CDR2 SYDVKM. The CDR3 runs to 15 residues. CDR3 DNA sequence: TGTGCCAGCAGTGACGGACAGGGGGCCCCGGGGGGCTACACCTTC. Amino acid sequence: CASSDGQGAPGGYTF.

The J gene is TRBJ2-7, the V gene TRBV28; D might be TRBD1 (5 bases). Germline V CDR1 and CDR2: MDHEN, SYDVKM. With 6 bases removed from V and 4 bases from J, the gap between germline ends came to 10 bases. The CDR3 spans 12 residues. The CDR3, as DNA: TGTGCCAGCAGCCCAGGGCCTTACGAGCAGTACTTC. It translates to CASSPGPYEQYF.

The J gene is TRBJ2-7, the V gene TRBV30; no definite D call. Germline CDR1 is GTSNPN and CDR2 is SVGIG (reference sequence). The CDR3 consists of 14 residues. Trimming removed 0 bases from V and 3 bases from J, with 12 bases in between. CDR3 sequence: CAWSVRPLLYEQYF. The CDR3, as DNA: TGTGCCTGGAGTGTACGGCCCCTCCTCTACGAGCAGTACTTC.